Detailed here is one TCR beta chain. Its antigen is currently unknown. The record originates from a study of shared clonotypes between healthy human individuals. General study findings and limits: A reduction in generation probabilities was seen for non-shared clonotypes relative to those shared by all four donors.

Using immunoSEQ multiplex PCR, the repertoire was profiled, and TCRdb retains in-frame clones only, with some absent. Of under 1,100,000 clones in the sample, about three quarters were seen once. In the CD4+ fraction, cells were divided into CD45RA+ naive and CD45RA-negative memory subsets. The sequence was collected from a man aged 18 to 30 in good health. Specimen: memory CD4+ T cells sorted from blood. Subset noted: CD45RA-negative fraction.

The CDR3 coding sequence is TGTGCCAGCATCCCCAAGTCCCTGGGCCACAATGAGCAGTTCTTC. Amino acids: CASIPKSLGHNEQFF. The rearrangement joins TRBV6-1 to TRBJ2-1; D not resolved. Germline V lookup: CDR1 MNHNS, CDR2 SASEGT. The CDR3 extends over 15 amino acids. V dropped 7 bases and J dropped 5 bases, with 18 bases sitting between them.